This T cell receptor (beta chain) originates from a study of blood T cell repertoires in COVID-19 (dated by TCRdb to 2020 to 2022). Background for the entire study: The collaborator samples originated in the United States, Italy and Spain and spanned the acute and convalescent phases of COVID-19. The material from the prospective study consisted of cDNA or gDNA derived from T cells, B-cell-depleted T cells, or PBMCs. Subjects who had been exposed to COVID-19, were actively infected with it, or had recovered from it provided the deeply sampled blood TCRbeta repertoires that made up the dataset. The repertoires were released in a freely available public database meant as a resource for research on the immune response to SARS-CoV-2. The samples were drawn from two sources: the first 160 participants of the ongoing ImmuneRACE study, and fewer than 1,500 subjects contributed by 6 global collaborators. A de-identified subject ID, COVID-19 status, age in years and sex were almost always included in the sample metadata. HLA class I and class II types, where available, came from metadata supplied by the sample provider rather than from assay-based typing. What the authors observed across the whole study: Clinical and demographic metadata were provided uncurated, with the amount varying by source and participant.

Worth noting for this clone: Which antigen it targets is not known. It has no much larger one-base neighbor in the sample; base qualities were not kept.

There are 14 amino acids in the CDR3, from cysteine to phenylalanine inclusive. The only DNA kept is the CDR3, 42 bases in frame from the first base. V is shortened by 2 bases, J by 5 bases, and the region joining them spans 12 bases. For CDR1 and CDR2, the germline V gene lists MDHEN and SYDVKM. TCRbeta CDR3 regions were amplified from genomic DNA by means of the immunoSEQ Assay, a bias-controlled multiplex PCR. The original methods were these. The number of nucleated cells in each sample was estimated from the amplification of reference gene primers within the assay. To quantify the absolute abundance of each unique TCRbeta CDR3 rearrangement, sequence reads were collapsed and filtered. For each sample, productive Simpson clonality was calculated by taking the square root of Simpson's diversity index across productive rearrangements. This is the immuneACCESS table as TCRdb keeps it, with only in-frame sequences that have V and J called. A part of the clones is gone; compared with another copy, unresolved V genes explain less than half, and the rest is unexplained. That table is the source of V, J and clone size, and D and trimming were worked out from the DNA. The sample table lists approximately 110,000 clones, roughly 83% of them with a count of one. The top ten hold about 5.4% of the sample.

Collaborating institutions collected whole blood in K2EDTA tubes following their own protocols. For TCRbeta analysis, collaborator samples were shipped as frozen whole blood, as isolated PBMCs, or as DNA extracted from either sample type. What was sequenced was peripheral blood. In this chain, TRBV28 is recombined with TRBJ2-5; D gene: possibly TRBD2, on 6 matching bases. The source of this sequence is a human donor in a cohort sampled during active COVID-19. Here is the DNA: TGTGCCAGCAGTTTAGGAGGGGCTGGGGAGACCCAGTACTTC. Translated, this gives CASSLGGAGETQYF.